The 26 T cell receptor beta chains reported below all come from one sample, sequenced in a study of radiation and T cells in renal cell carcinoma. TCRdb's table, derived via immunoSEQ multiplex PCR, lists solely in-frame clones and lacks some. The sample has tens of thousands of clones; over 80% are singletons. The sample's time point: blood 4 weeks post-SBRT, at nephrectomy. The sample's treatment: 15 Gy SBRT to primary tumor, nephrectomy 4 weeks later. The sample here was blood, taken from a patient whose treatment included radiotherapy and nephrectomy. These receptors came from a woman aged 60-75 years with renal cell carcinoma.

This clone was counted a single time. The V gene is TRBV6-5, the J gene TRBJ1-5; D possibly corresponds to TRBD1 (6 bases). Trimming took 6 bases from V and 1 from J, leaving 13 bases between them. This CDR3 spans 15 amino acids. CDR1 is MNHEY and CDR2 is SVGAGI in the germline V gene. CDR3 bases: TGTGCCAGCAGGGGCGGGGGCTCGAGCAATCAGCCCCAGCATTTT. Protein product: CASRGGGSSNQPQHF.

DNA for the CDR3: TGCGCCAGCAGCTTTACTAGCGGGGGCCTTGTCGAGCAGTACTTC. Encoded protein: CASSFTSGGLVEQYF. The rearrangement links TRBV5-1 to TRBJ2-7, with TRBD2 identical over 11 bases. The CDR3 runs 15 residues. J was trimmed by 6 bases and V by 2 bases; bases with no gene match: 7. Germline CDR1 is SGHRS and CDR2 is YFSETQ.

The rearrangement joins TRBV4-1 to TRBJ1-3; 7 bases map to TRBD1. V lost 1 base, J lost 3 bases, and 3 bases stayed unmatched. The CDR3 contains 15 residues. The germline V gene has CDR1 MGHRA and CDR2 YSYEKL. CDR3 coding DNA: TGCGCCAGCAGCCAAGGACAGGGAGGTGGAAACACCATATATTTT. Its translation is CASSQGQGGGNTIYF.

The chain joins TRBV7-3 to TRBJ1-6; D is possibly TRBD1 (5 bases). The germline V and J ends were trimmed by 2 bases and 5 bases, with 10 bases remaining between them. Germline lookup yields CDR1 SGHTA and CDR2 FQGTGA. This CDR3 is 15 amino acids long. The CDR3 DNA sequence: TGTGCCAGCAGCTTATGGGGGGGAAATAATTCACCCCTCCACTTT. This encodes CASSLWGGNNSPLHF.

CDR3 in DNA: TGTGCCAGTAGTTCGGCAGGGGTCCTTGACTATGGCTACACCTTC. Its translation is CASSSAGVLDYGYTF. The V call is TRBV19, the J call TRBJ1-2; the D gene is possibly TRBD1 (6 bases). Per the germline V gene, CDR1 is LNHDA and CDR2 is SQIVND (reference sequence). Trimming took off 5 bases at V and 3 bases at J, with 16 bases between the two ends. CDR3 length: 15 residues.

The chain couples TRBV29-1 to TRBJ2-1; TRBD1 matches at 11 bases. This CDR3 has 12 residues. The ends lost 7 bases at V and 5 bases at J; junction bases unmatched: 1. Per the germline V gene, CDR1 is SQVTM and CDR2 is ANQGSEA. DNA of the CDR3: TGCAGCGCGGGACAGGGGGACAATGAGCAGTTCTTC. Translating gives CSAGQGDNEQFF.

V usage is TRBV19 and J usage is TRBJ2-1, with no clear D. The V end was cut by 2 bases, the J end by 1 base, with 6 bases between. Per the germline V gene, CDR1 is LNHDA and CDR2 is SQIVND (reference sequence). The CDR3 length is 14 residues. CDR3 coding DNA: TGTGCCAGTAGTATAACCGCATCCTACAATGAGCAGTTCTTC. Translated, it gives CASSITASYNEQFF. Variable domain in full (rest from reference TRBV19 and TRBJ2-1): DGGITQSPKYLFRKEGQNVTLSCEQNLNHDAMYWYRQDPGQGLRLIYYSQIVNDFQKGDIAEGYSVSREKKESFPLTVTSAQKNPTAFYLCASSITASYNEQFFGPGTRLTVL.

The chain carries TRBV2 and TRBJ1-4, with 7 nucleotides matching TRBD1. The CDR3 is 15 amino acids. Trimming took 6 bases from V and 8 from J; bases not matched to a gene: 12. Per the germline V gene, CDR1 is SNHLY and CDR2 is FYNNEI. The CDR3 DNA is TGTGCCAGCAGCCCGGACAGGCCCCATTCCGAAAAACTGTTTTTT. It is translated as CASSPDRPHSEKLFF.

The chain recombines TRBV5-6 with TRBJ1-5; D is perhaps TRBD1 (5 bases). The CDR3 extends over 14 amino acids. The V and J ends lost 2 bases and 5 bases respectively, with 11 bases between them. Germline-derived CDR1 and CDR2 are SGHDT and YYEEEE. The CDR3 coding sequence is TGTGCCAGCAGCTTTTGGGGAGGGGATCAGCCCCAGCATTTT. Translation gives CASSFWGGDQPQHF.

The chain has TRBV9 and TRBJ2-7; 11 nucleotides match TRBD2. With V trimmed by 4 bases and J by 7 bases, 13 bases remained unmatched. The CDR3 contains 16 residues. CDR1 is SGDLS and CDR2 is YYNGEE in the germline V gene. CDR3 DNA sequence: TGTGCCAGCAGCTTTGCCTTAGCGGGGGGGCCGGGAGAGCAGTACTTC. Its protein product is CASSFALAGGPGEQYF.

This chain links TRBV6-6 with TRBJ2-5; weak D call: TRBD2 (7 bases). V shed 6 bases and J shed 8 bases, with 19 bases lying between them. CDR3 size: 14 residues. Per germline, CDR1 MNHNY and CDR2 SVGAGI (reference sequence). DNA of the CDR3: TGTGCCAGCAGGGACGGACAGCGGGGACCCACCCAGTACTTC. Its protein product is CASRDGQRGPTQYF.

The chain links TRBV5-4 to TRBJ2-1; TRBD1 aligns across 8 bases. The CDR3 loop spans 15 amino acids. After removal of 2 bases from V and 6 bases from J, the junction contained 7 bases not matched to a gene. From germline, CDR1 is SGHNT and CDR2 YYREEE (reference sequence). The DNA of the CDR3 is TGTGCCAGCAGCTTACGGTTGACAGGGGTCAATGAGCAGTTCTTC. Its protein product is CASSLRLTGVNEQFF.

This clone has more than one count but fewer than ten. The genes are TRBV6-4 and TRBJ1-2, with a tentative D call TRBD1 (5 bases). CDR1 MRHNA and CDR2 SNTAGT come from the germline V gene. The CDR3 length is 13 residues. The germline V and J ends were trimmed by 0 bases and 8 bases, with 10 bases remaining between them. CDR3 loop: CASSDSSGMGYTF. Here the CDR3 DNA reads TGTGCCAGCAGTGACTCGTCAGGGATGGGCTACACCTTC.

The V and J genes are TRBV19 and TRBJ2-1; the D is unclear. Trimming pared 3 bases from V and 12 bases from J, leaving 15 bases between. This CDR3 is 13 amino acids long. Germline V gene lookup returns CDR1 LNHDA and CDR2 SQIVND (reference sequence). The CDR3: CASSIKGRAVQFF. The CDR3 nucleotides are TGTGCCAGTAGTATTAAGGGCCGGGCAGTGCAGTTCTTC.

V is TRBV19 and J is TRBJ1-5, with D maybe TRBD1 (5 bases). Trimming stripped 9 bases from V and 2 bases from J, with 14 bases between. The CDR3 contains 14 residues. Germline V lookup: CDR1 LNHDA, CDR2 SQIVND (reference sequence). The CDR3 spells CASERGVGNQPQHF. In DNA, the CDR3 is TGTGCCAGCGAAAGAGGGGTTGGCAATCAGCCCCAGCATTTT. Full variable domain (remainder filled in from reference TRBV19 and TRBJ1-5): DGGITQSPKYLFRKEGQNVTLSCEQNLNHDAMYWYRQDPGQGLRLIYYSQIVNDFQKGDIAEGYSVSREKKESFPLTVTSAQKNPTAFYLCASERGVGNQPQHFGDGTRLSIL.

The V gene is TRBV5-5, the J gene TRBJ1-2; TRBD1 aligns across 8 bases. J was trimmed by 3 bases and V by 4 bases; bases with no gene match: 14. The germline gives CDR1 SGHKS, CDR2 YYEKEE (reference sequence). CDR3 length equals 17 residues. CDR3 coding DNA: TGTGCCAGCAGCGCTAACCGGGACAGGATCATATACTATGGCTACACCTTC. It yields the protein CASSANRDRIIYYGYTF.

The table lists this clone with a few counts. The V gene is TRBV4-2, the J gene TRBJ2-7, with no clear D. Between the trimmed V and J ends, which lost 1 base and 4 bases, there was a span of 11 bases. This CDR3 comprises 14 residues. Germline V gene lookup returns CDR1 LGHNA and CDR2 YNFKEQ. CDR3 DNA: TGTGCCAGCAGCCAAGTTCTAGTCGGTTACGAGCAGTACTTC. It translates to CASSQVLVGYEQYF.

The chain is built from TRBV9 and TRBJ1-2; 10 bases agree with TRBD1. V shed 4 bases, J shed 7 bases, and the junction held 10 bases outside the gene matches. This CDR3 region has 15 residues. Germline V lookup: CDR1 SGDLS, CDR2 YYNGEE. The CDR3 DNA is TGTGCCAGCAGCCTACATGAGGGACAGGGGAGTGGCTACACCTTC. Amino acid sequence: CASSLHEGQGSGYTF.

The chain combines TRBV9 with TRBJ2-3; D is unclear. This CDR3 is built from 12 residues. Germline CDR1 reads SGDLS; CDR2 reads YYNGEE. V was shortened by 4 bases and J by 2 bases, with 5 bases between the two germline ends. The CDR3 nucleotides are TGTGCCAGCAGCCCATACACAGATACGCAGTATTTT. Amino acid sequence: CASSPYTDTQYF.

This chain links TRBV5-1 with TRBJ2-2; possibly TRBD2 for D (5 bases). Germline V gene lookup returns CDR1 SGHRS and CDR2 YFSETQ. The CDR3 loop spans 15 amino acids. V shed 0 bases and J shed 6 bases, with 12 bases lying between them. CDR3 sequence (DNA): TGCGCCAGCAGCTTGGTTGGGGAGACGGCCGGGGAGCTGTTTTTT. Amino acid sequence: CASSLVGETAGELFF.

The V and J genes are TRBV5-1 and TRBJ2-2; D remains unclear. Germline CDR1 and CDR2: SGHRS and YFSETQ. The CDR3 sequence is 15 residues long. Trimming removed 0 bases at V and 0 bases at J, with 6 bases between. The CDR3 here is CASSLARANTGELFF. DNA for the CDR3: TGCGCCAGCAGCTTGGCCAGAGCGAACACCGGGGAGCTGTTTTTT.

The chain couples TRBV5-6 to TRBJ2-1; D remains ambiguous. V dropped 0 bases and J dropped 8 bases, with 15 bases sitting between them. The CDR3 covers 15 residues. CDR1 SGHDT and CDR2 YYEEEE come from the germline V gene. CDR3 DNA: TGTGCCAGCAGCTTGGATGTTAGGTCAATCGATGAGCAGTTCTTC. Amino acids: CASSLDVRSIDEQFF.

V and J are TRBV13 and TRBJ2-7; 12 positions agree with TRBD2. This CDR3 has 17 amino acids. CDR1 is PRHDT, CDR2 FYEKMQ, per germline (reference sequence). The V segment lost 5 bases and the J segment 0 bases; nucleotides outside the gene matches: 8. The DNA of the CDR3 is TGTGCCAGCAGCCCAGGACTAGCGGGGCTCCCCTCCTACGAGCAGTACTTC. It is translated as CASSPGLAGLPSYEQYF.

V is TRBV27 and J is TRBJ2-1, with D hard to call. V lost 5 bases, J lost 6 bases, and 8 bases lay in between. The CDR3 is 12 amino acids. CDR1 and CDR2 from the germline V gene are MNHEY and SMNVEV (reference sequence). DNA of the CDR3: TGTGCCAGCAGTCATAGGGTCAATGAGCAGTTCTTC. Translation: CASSHRVNEQFF.

The DNA for the CDR3 is TGTGCCAGCAGTTCTACAGGGGGCTTAGTATACGGAAACACCATATATTTT. This sequence encodes CASSSTGGLVYGNTIYF. This chain links TRBV28 with TRBJ1-3, with 9 bases that match TRBD1. CDR3 length: 17 residues. V gave up 4 bases and J gave up 4 bases; unmatched junction bases: 11. Germline lookup yields CDR1 MDHEN and CDR2 SYDVKM.

The gene calls are TRBV19 and TRBJ1-5; a possible D gene is TRBD1 (6 bases). V lost 0 bases, J lost 7 bases, and 13 bases lay in between. Germline values: CDR1 LNHDA, CDR2 SQIVND (reference sequence). This CDR3 is built from 15 residues. The CDR3 is CASSIDRGGRQPQHF. The CDR3 DNA is TGTGCCAGTAGTATAGACCGAGGGGGAAGACAGCCCCAGCATTTT.